The 17 T cell receptor beta chains given below trace back to one sample, sequenced in a study of blood T cell repertoires in COVID-19. The table came from immunoSEQ multiplex PCR; TCRdb's copy has only in-frame clones and leaves some out. The table shows 150,000 to 190,000 clones, with about 86% occurring only once. Sequenced input: PBMCs or T cells enriched from blood (not recorded which). The origin of the receptors is a man in his fifties or sixties who had recovered from COVID-19.

The V call is TRBV3-1 (or the pseudogene TRBV3-2), the J call TRBJ1-6; TRBD1 agrees at 7 bases. The V gene end was trimmed by 2 bases and the J gene end by 4 bases; junction bases not matched to a gene: 8. Germline V gene sequence: CDR1 LGHDT, CDR2 YNNKEL (reference sequence). This CDR3 has 17 amino acids. CDR3 DNA: TGTGCCAGCAGCCAACTAACAGGGGTAGGATATAATTCACCCCTCCACTTT. Translation: CASSQLTGVGYNSPLHF.

J is TRBJ2-2 and V is TRBV9; 7 bases are shared with TRBD1. Germline V gene data show CDR1 as SGDLS and CDR2 as YYNGEE. This CDR3 comprises 14 residues. Losses at the gene ends were 3 bases for V and 8 bases for J; bases not matched to a gene: 7. The CDR3 loop is CASSGQGDLGELFF. CDR3 sequence (DNA): TGTGCCAGCAGCGGACAGGGAGATCTGGGGGAGCTGTTTTTT.

The CDR3 DNA reads TGTGCCAGCAGCTTAGCATGGGCCTCGCGCTACAATGAGCAGTTCTTC. This gives the protein CASSLAWASRYNEQFF. The chain links TRBV7-2 to TRBJ2-1, with D uncertain. Germline assignment: CDR1 SGHTA and CDR2 FQGNSA. Between the trimmed V and J ends, which lost 0 bases and 3 bases, there was a span of 12 bases. The CDR3 length is 16 residues.

This clone was detected only a few times. V and J are TRBV12-3 or TRBV12-4 and TRBJ1-5; D is undetermined. Trimming shortened V by 6 bases and J by 4 bases, and 7 bases separated the two germline ends. The CDR3 sequence is 12 residues long. The CDR3 loop is CASRQLNQPQHF. For the CDR3, the DNA is TGTGCCAGCAGACAGCTAAATCAGCCCCAGCATTTT.

The chain links TRBV3-1 (or the pseudogene TRBV3-2) to TRBJ1-6, with 8 bases lining up with TRBD1. V gave up 4 bases and J gave up 10 bases; unmatched junction bases: 6. This CDR3 is built from 14 residues. The germline V gene has CDR1 LGHDT and CDR2 YNNKEL (reference sequence). The CDR3 region is CASSLRDRPSPLHF. The CDR3 DNA is TGTGCCAGCAGCCTCCGGGACAGGCCATCACCCCTCCACTTT.

This chain joins TRBV21-1 and TRBJ1-3. TRBV21-1 is listed as a pseudogene. The CDR3 length is 18 residues. In DNA form, the CDR3 reads TGTGCCAGCAGAAAGCAGCTAGCTACACAACACGCACGAAACACCATATATTTT. Protein sequence: CASRKQLATQHARNTIYF.

CDR3 nucleotides: TGTGCCAGCAGCCCCCGGGGAGGAGTCTTCCCTGGAAACACCATATATTTT. Translated: CASSPRGGVFPGNTIYF. This chain uses TRBV7-9 with TRBJ1-3; no clear D gene. The CDR3 has 17 residues. The V gene lost 5 bases and the J gene lost 2 bases, with 19 bases spanning the gap. Germline V gives CDR1 SEHNR, CDR2 FQNEAQ (reference sequence).

The genes are TRBV7-3 and TRBJ2-2; 7 bases align to TRBD1. Per the germline V gene, CDR1 is SGHTA and CDR2 is FQGTGA. CDR3 length: 15 amino acids. Trimming removed 4 bases from V and 7 bases from J; junction bases left unmatched: 9. CDR3 sequence (DNA): TGTGCCAGCAGCTCGAGACAGGGAGTGGGCGGGGAGCTGTTTTTT. This sequence encodes CASSSRQGVGGELFF.

V gene TRBV6-5 combines with J gene TRBJ1-6; a possible D gene is TRBD1 (5 bases). Germline values: CDR1 MNHEY, CDR2 SVGAGI. Trimming shortened V by 5 bases and J by 9 bases, and 14 bases separated the two germline ends. The CDR3 has 14 amino acids. CDR3 in amino acids: CASSRGREASPLHF. CDR3 nucleotides: TGTGCCAGCAGTCGGGGCAGGGAGGCTTCACCCCTCCACTTT.

This chain uses TRBV20-1 with TRBJ1-1; no clear D. Germline lookup yields CDR1 DFQATT and CDR2 SNEGSKA (reference sequence). V was pared by 3 bases and J by 1 base, with 6 bases between. This CDR3 has 12 amino acids. CDR3 loop: CSASLPNTEAFF. CDR3 DNA: TGCAGTGCTAGTCTACCGAACACTGAAGCTTTCTTT.

V and J are TRBV14 and TRBJ2-3; D is ambiguous. CDR3 length: 13 amino acids. From germline, CDR1 is SGHDN and CDR2 FVKESK. V was trimmed by 3 bases and J by 8 bases, leaving 12 bases between them. The DNA for the CDR3 is TGTGCCAGCAGCCAGGTGGGCCTCGGTACGCAGTATTTT. As protein: CASSQVGLGTQYF.

CDR3 in DNA: TGTGCCAGCAGACTCCACAGGGCACTGAACACTGAAGCTTTCTTT. It is translated as CASRLHRALNTEAFF. The chain has TRBV6-5 and TRBJ1-1, with D possibly being TRBD1 (6 bases). The V end lost 6 bases, the J end lost 0 bases, and 14 bases lay between the germline ends. The germline V gene encodes CDR1 MNHEY and CDR2 SVGAGI. The CDR3 length is 15 residues.

The rearrangement uses TRBV6-1 and TRBJ2-1, with 12 bases matching TRBD2. The length of the CDR3 is 19 residues. Germline trimming cut 3 bases from V and 0 bases from J; bases unmatched to any gene: 9. CDR1 is MNHNS and CDR2 is SASEGT in the germline V gene. CDR3 sequence reads: CASSDLAGGRRGSYNEQFF. The CDR3 nucleotides are TGTGCCAGCAGTGACCTAGCGGGGGGGCGCCGTGGCTCCTACAATGAGCAGTTCTTC.

The chain recombines TRBV6-2 or TRBV6-3 with TRBJ1-5; TRBD1 matches 11 bases. V gave up 6 bases and J gave up 4 bases; unmatched junction bases: 5. The CDR3 is 15 residues long. CDR1 and CDR2 (germline): MNHEY, SVGEGT. This chain's CDR3 is CASSRGTGGNQPQHF. The CDR3 DNA follows: TGTGCCAGCAGCCGAGGGACAGGGGGAAATCAGCCCCAGCATTTT.

V is TRBV7-3 and J is TRBJ2-3; 7 nucleotides agree with TRBD2. This CDR3 comprises 16 residues. V was clipped by 1 base and J by 0 bases; unmatched bases: 4. Germline CDR1 and CDR2: SGHTA and FQGTGA. CDR3 residues: CASSLMPAGSTDTQYF. The CDR3 DNA is TGTGCCAGCAGCTTAATGCCAGCGGGGAGCACAGATACGCAGTATTTT.

Comment on this clone: One end of the junction fails to match germline, which may point to a read error. CDR3 coding DNA: TGTGCCAGCAGCTTAGGACAAGGCACAAATACGCAGTATTTT. Its protein is CASSLGQGTNTQYF. The chain links TRBV7-3 to TRBJ2-3; D is perhaps TRBD1 (5 bases). CDR1 and CDR2 (germline): SGHTA, FQGTGA. The CDR3 covers 14 residues.

V and J are TRBV2 and TRBJ1-5; D call uncertain. Germline loops: CDR1 SNHLY, CDR2 FYNNEI. The CDR3 spans 14 residues. Trimming shortened V by 4 bases and J by 2 bases, and 9 bases separated the two germline ends. The CDR3: CASSGNKGNQPQHF. CDR3 bases: TGTGCCAGCAGTGGCAACAAAGGCAATCAGCCCCAGCATTTT.